These 5 T cell receptor beta chains share one sample of origin, sequenced in a study of regulatory T cells in long-lasting Graves disease. The authors built TCR beta libraries using iRepertoire HTBI primers and Arm-PCR of CDR3 regions. One entry per CDR3 protein results from TCRdb running MiXCR on the multiplex PCR reads. The sample lists 400,000 to 500,000 distinct CDR3 sequences; around 15% were seen once. Sample time point: newly diagnosed GD, antithyroid drugs for less than 3 months. The TCR library was made from RNA that had been extracted from PBMCs in TRIzol. The data were also submitted as part of a second study, on T cells in Graves' hyperthyroidism and ophthalmopathy.

The sample in question was peripheral blood mononuclear cells (PBMCs), obtained at new diagnosis, from a patient treated with antithyroid drugs. These receptors were collected from a young woman with Graves disease.

This clonotype was picked up one time. The chain recombines TRBV15 with TRBJ2-1; D is perhaps TRBD1 (5 bases). Looked up from germline, CDR1 is LNHNV and CDR2 is YYDKDF (reference sequence). The V and J ends lost 0 bases and 12 bases respectively, with 15 bases between them. The CDR3 runs to 14 residues. CDR3 amino acids: CATSRDGWGSRQFF. CDR3 coding DNA: TGTGCCACCAGCAGAGATGGATGGGGCTCCCGGCAGTTCTTC. Full variable domain (remainder filled in from reference TRBV15 and TRBJ2-1): DAMVIQNPRYQVTQFGKPVTLSCSQTLNHNVMYWYQQKSSQAPKLLFHYYDKDFNNEADTPDNFQSRRPNTSFCFLDIRSPGLGDTAMYLCATSRDGWGSRQFFGPGTRLTVL.

The table lists this clonotype with many counts. The V gene is TRBV6-2 or TRBV6-3, the J gene TRBJ2-1, with 12 bases fitting TRBD2. V was clipped by 2 bases and J by 5 bases; unmatched bases: 13. Germline V gene data show CDR1 as MNHEY and CDR2 as SVGEGT. The CDR3 has 19 residues. The CDR3 DNA is TGTGCCAGCAGTTACCCCCTAGCGGGAGGGCCCGGTGGTGACAATGAGCAGTTCTTC. Translated, it gives CASSYPLAGGPGGDNEQFF.

For this clonotype: This may come from a read error, since a much larger clone is one base off. V gene TRBV4-1 combines with J gene TRBJ2-1, with 7 bases fitting TRBD2. This CDR3 region has 12 residues. Losses at the gene ends were 5 bases for V and 10 bases for J; bases not matched to a gene: 5. Germline V gene lookup returns CDR1 MGHRA and CDR2 YSYEKL. This CDR3 is CASSGRAAEQFF. CDR3 coding DNA: TGCGCCAGCAGCGGGAGGGCCGCCGAGCAGTTCTTC.

This clonotype was detected only a few times. The CDR3 loop reads CASRGRGGEQYF. The CDR3 nucleotides are TGTGCCAGCAGGGGGAGGGGGGGCGAGCAGTACTTC. The genes are TRBV7-9 and TRBJ2-7; TRBD2 is a possible D gene (7 bases). Germline V gives CDR1 SEHNR, CDR2 FQNEAQ (reference sequence). V dropped 6 bases and J dropped 6 bases, with 12 bases sitting between them. This CDR3 has 12 residues.

This clonotype has only a few counts. The CDR3 does not end in the conserved phenylalanine or tryptophan, so this is likely a read error. The chain couples TRBV12-3 or TRBV12-4 to TRBJ1-2; 9 positions match TRBD1. The J segment lost 7 bases and the V segment lost 1 base, leaving 1 base of the junction unmatched. CDR3 length equals 13 residues. DNA for the CDR3: TGTGCCAGCAGTTTAGGGACAGGGGTTGGCTACACCTCC. Its protein product is CASSLGTGVGYTS.